This T cell receptor beta chain was recorded in a study of shared clonotypes between healthy human individuals. As regards this clone: The antigen remains unidentified.

Original analysis: Junction-only immunoSEQ data arrived without quality scores, meaning filtering differed. Sequencing was performed with immunoSEQ multiplex PCR; in TCRdb, only in-frame clones are kept and a portion is missing. The V and J calls and clone size are taken from that table; D and trimming were inferred from the DNA. The sample has 600,000 to 800,000 clones; roughly 72% are singletons. Overall study results and limits: Donor clonotype sharing was expected to depend on sequencing depth. Clonotype sharing across a handful of donors was observed for 4% to 5.5% of naive CD4 clonotypes.

Trimming cost V 1 base and J 0 bases, with 11 bases left between them. The germline V gene encodes CDR1 SGDLS and CDR2 YYNGEE. There are 17 residues in the CDR3. Splitting the CD4+ cells yielded a CD45RA+ naive subset and a CD45RA-negative memory subset. The chain carries TRBV9 and TRBJ2-6, with no clear D. The receptor was isolated from a woman in her twenties or thirties in good health. What was sequenced was memory CD4+ T cells sorted from blood. As for subset: CD45RA-negative fraction. CDR3 residues: CASSVSGLRSGANVLTF. The CDR3 region has the DNA TGTGCCAGCAGCGTATCCGGGCTCCGCTCTGGGGCCAACGTCCTGACTTTC.